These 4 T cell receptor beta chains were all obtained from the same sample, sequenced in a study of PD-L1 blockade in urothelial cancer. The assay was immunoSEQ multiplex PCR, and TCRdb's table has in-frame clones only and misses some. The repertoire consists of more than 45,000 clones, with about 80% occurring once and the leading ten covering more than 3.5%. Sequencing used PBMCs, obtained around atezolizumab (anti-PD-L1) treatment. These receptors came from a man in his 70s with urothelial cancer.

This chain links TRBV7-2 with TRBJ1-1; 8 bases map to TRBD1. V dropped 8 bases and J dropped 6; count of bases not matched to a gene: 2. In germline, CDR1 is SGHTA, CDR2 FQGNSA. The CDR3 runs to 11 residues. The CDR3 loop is CASGDRSEAFF. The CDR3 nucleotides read TGTGCCAGCGGGGACAGGTCTGAAGCTTTCTTT.

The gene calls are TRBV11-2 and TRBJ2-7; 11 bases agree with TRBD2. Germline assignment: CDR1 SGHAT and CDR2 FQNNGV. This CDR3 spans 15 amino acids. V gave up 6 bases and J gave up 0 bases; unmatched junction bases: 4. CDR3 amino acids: CASSVTSGSSYEQYF. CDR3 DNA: TGTGCCAGCAGTGTTACTAGCGGGAGCTCCTACGAGCAGTACTTC.

CDR3 protein: CASSGRTAQETQYF. CDR3 bases: TGTGCCAGCAGCGGCCGGACAGCCCAAGAGACCCAGTACTTC. The chain combines TRBV7-9 with TRBJ2-5; D perhaps matches TRBD1 (6 bases). This CDR3 contains 14 residues. CDR1 is SEHNR and CDR2 is FQNEAQ in the germline V gene (reference sequence). Between the trimmed V and J ends, which lost 5 bases and 1 base, there was a span of 11 bases.

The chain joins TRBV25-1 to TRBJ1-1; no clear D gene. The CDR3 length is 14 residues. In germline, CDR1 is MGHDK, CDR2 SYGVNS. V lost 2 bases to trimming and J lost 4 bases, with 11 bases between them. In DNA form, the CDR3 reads TGTGCCAGCAGTGAACTTCTGGAGGGCACTGAAGCTTTCTTT. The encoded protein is CASSELLEGTEAFF.